This TCR beta chain was recorded in a study of control samples from healthy donors and cancer patients. The ends lost 6 bases at V and 1 base at J; junction bases unmatched: 3. The germline gives CDR1 SEHNR, CDR2 FQNEAQ (reference sequence). CDR3 length: 15 amino acids. The repertoire was sequenced with immunoSEQ multiplex PCR; TCRdb's copy has only in-frame clones and lacks some. The sample has over 110,000 clones; roughly nine tenths are singletons. Sequencing was carried out using blood. The chain recombines TRBV7-9 with TRBJ2-7, with 13 positions matching TRBD2. This receptor was taken from a woman aged 30 to 39 in good health. The CDR3 DNA follows: TGTGCCAGCAGACAACTAGCGGGAGGGTCCTACGAGCAGTACTTC. The encoded protein is CASRQLAGGSYEQYF.